This TCR beta chain was sequenced during a study of T cells in localized non-small cell lung cancer. Study-wide results and limits: Uninvolved adjacent lung, not tumor, had the highest T cell clonality.

Trimming cost V 0 bases and J 1 base, with 9 bases left between them. The CDR3 is 14 residues long. Germline lookup yields CDR1 GTSNPN and CDR2 SVGIG (reference sequence). TCRdb keeps only in-frame clones here, not all; method: immunoSEQ multiplex PCR. The sample lists some 38,000 clones; 80% to 90% were seen once. In the case of this clone: Its antigen is not identified.

The V gene is TRBV30, the J gene TRBJ1-1; D gene ambiguous. The TCR comes from a male donor aged 60 or over with stage II lung adenocarcinoma. The sample in question was peripheral blood mononuclear cells, obtained before any cancer treatment. In nucleotides, the CDR3 is TGTGCCTGGAGTGTATCCTTTCGGAACACTGAAGCTTTCTTT. This gives the protein CAWSVSFRNTEAFF.